One and the same sample provided the 22 T cell receptor beta chains below, sequenced in a study of blood T cell repertoires in COVID-19. Produced via immunoSEQ multiplex PCR; TCRdb's table is partial and in-frame only. The sample records 50,000 or so clones, 80% to 90% being singletons. Sequenced: peripheral blood. These receptors were obtained from a man aged 50 to 60 with active COVID-19.

V usage is TRBV5-5 and J usage is TRBJ1-5; a weak D match, TRBD1 (6 bases). The germline gives CDR1 SGHKS, CDR2 YYEKEE (reference sequence). V lost 0 bases, J lost 4 bases, and 11 bases lay in between. CDR3 size: 15 residues. CDR3 nucleotide sequence: TGTGCCAGCAGCTTGGGGACAGTATCTAATCAGCCCCAGCATTTT. Encoded protein: CASSLGTVSNQPQHF.

The J gene is TRBJ1-5, the V gene TRBV5-1, with a weak D call TRBD1 (5 bases). The germline CDR1 and CDR2 sequences are SGHRS and YFSETQ. The CDR3 covers 15 residues. The V end was cut by 0 bases, the J end by 8 bases, with 15 bases between. Written as DNA, the CDR3 is TGCGCCAGCAGCTTGGGGGGAGGGGCCTTGGAGCCCCAGCATTTT. As protein: CASSLGGGALEPQHF. The full variable domain, its missing parts supplied by reference TRBV5-1 and TRBJ1-5, is KAGVTQTPRYLIKTRGQQVTLSCSPISGHRSVSWYQQTPGQGLQFLFEYFSETQRNKGNFPGRFSGRQFSNSRSEMNVSTLELGDSALYLCASSLGGGALEPQHFGDGTRLSIL.

The chain has TRBV10-3 and TRBJ1-1; 10 nucleotides line up with TRBD1. V shed 4 bases and J 5 bases; nucleotides not matched to a gene: 10. Germline CDR1 is ENHRY and CDR2 is SYGVKD. CDR3 length: 16 amino acids. CDR3 nucleotide sequence: TGTGCCATCAGTGCCCCCCGGGGGACAGGGGCAACTGAAGCTTTCTTT. It yields the protein CAISAPRGTGATEAFF.

The rearrangement uses TRBV27 and TRBJ2-2; TRBD1 aligns across 8 bases. Trimming at V came to 1 base and at J to 0 bases, leaving 7 bases not matched to a gene. Looked up from germline, CDR1 is MNHEY and CDR2 is SMNVEV (reference sequence). This CDR3 has 18 residues. The CDR3 nucleotides are TGTGCCAGCAGTTTATTGTGGCAGGGGGCTTCGAACACCGGGGAGCTGTTTTTT. Translating it yields CASSLLWQGASNTGELFF.

This clone appeared a few times. This chain connects TRBV7-9 to TRBJ1-1; D remains ambiguous. Germline CDR1 reads SEHNR; CDR2 reads FQNEAQ (reference sequence). This CDR3 spans 16 amino acids. The V end was cut by 6 bases, the J end by 0 bases, with 17 bases between. DNA for the CDR3: TGTGCCAGCAGATCAGGAGGGTTACCCATGAACACTGAAGCTTTCTTT. It codes for CASRSGGLPMNTEAFF.

V gene TRBV19 combines with J gene TRBJ2-2; D may be TRBD1 (6 bases). There are 14 residues in the CDR3. CDR1 LNHDA and CDR2 SQIVND come from the germline V gene (reference sequence). V was shortened by 3 bases and J by 7 bases, with 12 bases between the two germline ends. The DNA for the CDR3 is TGTGCCAGTAGTATCCAAGGGGGAATCGGGGAGCTGTTTTTT. As protein: CASSIQGGIGELFF.

The chain is built from TRBV7-2 and TRBJ1-6; D unclear. Germline V gene data show CDR1 as SGHTA and CDR2 as FQGNSA. V lost 7 bases and J lost 5, with 9 bases in between. CDR3 length: 13 amino acids. CDR3 amino acids: CASTRENNSPLHF. CDR3 DNA sequence: TGTGCCAGCACTCGAGAGAATAATTCACCCCTCCACTTT.

This clone was picked up one time. This chain links TRBV2 with TRBJ2-3, with TRBD2 matching 7 bases. This CDR3 spans 17 amino acids. Germline V gene lookup returns CDR1 SNHLY and CDR2 FYNNEI. Trimming removed 8 bases from V and 5 bases from J; junction bases left unmatched: 19. CDR3 nucleotide sequence: TGTGCCAGCCTCCCGGCCCCTTTTCTGGCGGGAGAAGATACGCAGTATTTT. Translated: CASLPAPFLAGEDTQYF. The variable domain in full, with the rest retrieved from reference TRBV2 and TRBJ2-3, is EPEVTQTPSHQVTQMGQEVILRCVPISNHLYFYWYRQILGQKVEFLVSFYNNEISEKSEIFDDQFSVERPDGSNFTLKIRSTKLEDSAMYFCASLPAPFLAGEDTQYFGPGTRLTVL.

The rearrangement joins TRBV5-1 to TRBJ2-7; 12 bases match TRBD2. The CDR3 extends over 16 amino acids. Germline CDR1 SGHRS, CDR2 YFSETQ. Losses at the gene ends were 4 bases for V and 5 bases for J; bases not matched to a gene: 10. The CDR3 sequence: CASSRLAGVVLDEQYF. In DNA form, the CDR3 reads TGCGCCAGCAGCCGACTAGCGGGAGTAGTTCTGGACGAGCAGTACTTC.

The V gene is TRBV6-6, the J gene TRBJ1-3; no clear D. Germline V CDR1 and CDR2: MNHNY, SVGAGI (reference sequence). The CDR3 loop spans 15 amino acids. With 6 bases removed from V and 2 bases from J, the gap between germline ends came to 14 bases. This chain's CDR3 is CASRPPGTTGNTIYF. DNA of the CDR3: TGTGCCAGCAGACCTCCGGGAACCACTGGAAACACCATATATTTT.

The chain has TRBV10-1 and TRBJ2-1; 14 bases agree with TRBD2. V gave up 6 bases and J gave up 3 bases; unmatched junction bases: 4. Germline CDR1 WNHNN, CDR2 SYGVQD (reference sequence). The CDR3 contains 16 residues. In DNA, the CDR3 is TGCGCCAGCAGGATGACTAGCGGGGGGGACTACAATGAGCAGTTCTTC. The encoded protein is CASRMTSGGDYNEQFF.

This chain joins TRBV2 and TRBJ2-7; D is unclear. CDR1 is SNHLY, CDR2 FYNNEI, per germline. CDR3 length equals 15 residues. Trimming stripped 6 bases from V and 0 bases from J, with 15 bases between. The CDR3 DNA reads TGTGCCAGCAGAGTTCGAGGTACAAGCTCCTACGAGCAGTACTTC. Translating gives CASRVRGTSSYEQYF.

This chain uses TRBV29-1 with TRBJ1-1; D is perhaps TRBD1 (5 bases). The CDR3 is 11 amino acids. Trimming shortened V by 4 bases and J by 7 bases, and 10 bases separated the two germline ends. Germline V gene sequence: CDR1 SQVTM, CDR2 ANQGSEA. CDR3 region: CSVGGDREAFF. The CDR3 DNA follows: TGCAGCGTTGGGGGGGACCGTGAAGCTTTCTTT. The variable domain in full, completed from reference TRBV29-1 and TRBJ1-1, reads SAVISQKPSRDICQRGTSLTIQCQVDSQVTMMFWYRQQPGQSLTLIATANQGSEATYESGFVIDKFPISRPNLTFSTLTVSNMSPEDSSIYLCSVGGDREAFFGQGTRLTVV.

In nucleotides, the CDR3 is TGTGCCAGCAGCCAGCAACAGGACCGCACAGATACGCAGTATTTT. It yields the protein CASSQQQDRTDTQYF. The chain links TRBV14 to TRBJ2-3, with D possibly TRBD1 on 5 matching bases. Germline V CDR1 and CDR2: SGHDN, FVKESK. With 3 bases removed from V and 1 base from J, the gap between germline ends came to 11 bases. The CDR3 has 15 residues.

This clone was detected only once. The chain carries TRBV5-4 and TRBJ2-7, with 11 bases that match TRBD2. The V and J ends lost 4 bases and 3 bases, in that order; junction bases with no gene match: 6. From germline, CDR1 is SGHNT and CDR2 YYREEE (reference sequence). The CDR3 is 15 amino acids. This CDR3 reads CASSPRLAGIYEQYF. The CDR3 DNA reads as TGTGCCAGCAGCCCCAGACTAGCGGGGATCTACGAGCAGTACTTC.

This sequence joins TRBV2 and TRBJ1-2, with 8 bases lining up with TRBD1. With V trimmed by 7 bases and J by 5 bases, 6 bases remained unmatched. Germline-derived CDR1 and CDR2 are SNHLY and FYNNEI. The CDR3 contains 13 residues. The DNA of the CDR3 is TGTGCCAGCACTACCCAGGGGGCGTATGGCTACACCTTC. It yields the protein CASTTQGAYGYTF.

V usage is TRBV7-2 and J usage is TRBJ1-1; D possibly corresponds to TRBD1 (6 bases). The CDR3 loop spans 14 amino acids. Per the germline V gene, CDR1 is SGHTA and CDR2 is FQGNSA. V lost 5 bases, J lost 2 bases, and 12 bases lay in between. For the CDR3, the DNA is TGTGCCAGCAGCACCTGGACAGCAAACACTGAAGCTTTCTTT. Encoded protein: CASSTWTANTEAFF. The full variable domain, in which reference TRBV7-2 and TRBJ1-1 provide the parts outside the CDR3, is GAGVSQSPSNKVTEKGKDVELRCDPISGHTALYWYRQSLGQGLEFLIYFQGNSAPDKSGLPSDRFSAERTGGSVSTLTIQRTQQEDSAVYLCASSTWTANTEAFFGQGTRLTVV.

V usage is TRBV30 and J usage is TRBJ2-3; TRBD2 matches 8 bases. The CDR3 extends over 20 amino acids. Per the germline V gene, CDR1 is GTSNPN and CDR2 is SVGIG (reference sequence). The V gene end was trimmed by 2 bases and the J gene end by 3 bases; junction bases not matched to a gene: 22. CDR3 sequence reads: CAWSPPPGGGLGGWTDTQYF. The DNA for the CDR3 is TGTGCCTGGAGTCCCCCACCGGGCGGGGGGCTTGGGGGTTGGACAGATACGCAGTATTTT.

The genes are TRBV7-9 and TRBJ2-3; perhaps TRBD1 as D (6 bases). V dropped 5 bases and J dropped 7 bases, with 10 bases sitting between them. The CDR3 loop spans 12 amino acids. CDR1 and CDR2 from the germline V gene are SEHNR and FQNEAQ (reference sequence). The chain's CDR3 is CASSARGNTQYF. The CDR3 DNA reads TGTGCCAGCAGCGCAAGGGGGAATACGCAGTATTTT.

The chain carries TRBV18 and TRBJ2-5; 9 bases align to TRBD1. There are 12 residues in the CDR3. The junction had 3 bases not matched to a gene; V was cut back by 8 bases and J by 5 bases. Germline CDR1 and CDR2: KGHSH and LQKENI. The CDR3 region has the DNA TGTGCCAGCCTTACAGGGGGCGAGACCCAGTACTTC. This encodes CASLTGGETQYF.

The chain carries TRBV29-1 and TRBJ1-1; TRBD1 might be the D (5 bases). Trimming stripped 3 bases from V and 0 bases from J, with 8 bases between. Germline V lookup: CDR1 SQVTM, CDR2 ANQGSEA. CDR3 length equals 13 residues. CDR3 DNA sequence: TGCAGCGTTGACAGGGCTGTGAACACTGAAGCTTTCTTT. Protein: CSVDRAVNTEAFF.

CDR3 region: CASRPGTIYGYTF. CDR3 DNA sequence: TGTGCCAGCAGACCCGGGACAATCTATGGCTACACCTTC. V and J are TRBV3-1 (or the pseudogene TRBV3-2) and TRBJ1-2; weak D call: TRBD1 (6 bases). The CDR3 consists of 13 residues. CDR1 is LGHDT and CDR2 is YNNKEL in the germline V gene (reference sequence). The V end was cut by 6 bases, the J end by 4 bases, with 12 bases between.